These T cell receptor beta chains were read from a single sample in a study of T cell responses to AZD1222 COVID-19 vaccine. Produced via immunoSEQ multiplex PCR; TCRdb's table is partial and in-frame only. The sample yields over 100,000 clones, roughly 90% seen once. Sample: peripheral blood, taken on day 0 of AZD1222 vaccination. Every receptor here comes from an adult in good health. Each CDR3 is given with its conserved first and last residue. A D gene is named only where the DNA matches it firmly. Expanded clones get a size class; other rows say once, few or many, or leave the size out.

J | D | V | size | DNA | CDR3
TRBJ2-7 | TRBD1 | TRBV28 | NA | TGTGCCAGCAGTTCTACAGGGGGCGCCTACGAGCAGTACTTC | CASSSTGGAYEQYF
TRBJ2-7 | NA | TRBV5-1 | once | TGCGCCAGCAAGCGAACCGGGACACCTTTCTATGAGCAGTACTTC | CASKRTGTPFYEQYF
TRBJ2-5 | NA | TRBV3-1/TRBV3-2 | NA | TGTGCCAGCAGCCAAGTTGAAACCAAAGAGACCCAGTACTTC | CASSQVETKETQYF
TRBJ2-7 | NA | TRBV9 | NA | TGTGCCAGCAGCCCTCTTGGATCCCGGGTCTACGAGCAGTACTTC | CASSPLGSRVYEQYF
TRBJ1-3 | NA | TRBV3-1/TRBV3-2 | NA | TGTGCCAGCAGCCAAGGTGCAGCCGGGGCTGGAAACACCATATATTTT | CASSQGAAGAGNTIYF
TRBJ1-1 | NA | TRBV5-5 | NA | TGTGCCAGCAGCTTGACGGACGGGAGCACTGAAGCTTTCTTT | CASSLTDGSTEAFF
TRBJ2-7 | TRBD1 | TRBV11-2 | NA | TGTGCCAGCAGCTCCCCCGGTATGGTGGCAGGGGGACGCTACGAGCAGTACTTC | CASSSPGMVAGGRYEQYF
TRBJ1-3 | NA | TRBV5-4 | NA | TGTGCCAGCAGCTCCCCGGGGACGGGAAACACCATATATTTT | CASSSPGTGNTIYF
TRBJ1-6 | TRBD1 | TRBV6-5 | NA | TGTGCCAGCAGTTACTCCGAGGGACAGAATTCACCCCTCCACTTT | CASSYSEGQNSPLHF
TRBJ1-6 | TRBD1 | TRBV19 | NA | TGTGCCAGTTGGGACAGGGGTAATTCACCCCTCCACTTT | CASWDRGNSPLHF
TRBJ2-4 | TRBD2 | TRBV19 | once | TGTGCCAGTAGTCGCGGGACTAGCGGGGGAACCCTCGACATTCAGTACTTC | CASSRGTSGGTLDIQYF
TRBJ1-6 | NA | TRBV11-3 | once | TGTGCCAGCAGCTTAGCGTTATATTCACCCCTCCACTTT | CASSLALYSPLHF
TRBJ1-2 | TRBD1 | TRBV5-6 | NA | TGTGCCAGCAGCCTAGACAGGGTAGACTATGGCTACACCTTC | CASSLDRVDYGYTF
TRBJ2-1 | TRBD2 | TRBV15 | NA | TGTGCCACCAGCATGGCGGGGGGCAACAATGAGCAGTTCTTC | CATSMAGGNNEQFF
TRBJ1-4 | TRBD1 | TRBV11-3 | NA | TGTGCCAGCAGAGAGACAGGGTCCTATGAAAAACTGTTTTTT | CASRETGSYEKLFF
TRBJ1-1 | TRBD1 | TRBV6-2/TRBV6-3 | NA | TGTGCCAGCAGTTCCACAGGGGGCACTGAAGCTTTCTTT | CASSSTGGTEAFF
TRBJ2-3 | TRBD2 | TRBV6-4 | NA | TGTGCCAGCAGTACCTTAGCGGGGGCGGAAGATACGCAGTATTTT | CASSTLAGAEDTQYF
TRBJ1-1 | NA | TRBV19 | NA | TGTGCCAGTAGTATATGGGGGACACGTGAAGCTTTCTTT | CASSIWGTREAFF
TRBJ2-5 | TRBD1 | TRBV7-3 | NA | TGTGCCAGCAGCGACACAGGGGTCACAGGGACCCAGTACTTC | CASSDTGVTGTQYF
TRBJ2-5 | TRBD1 | TRBV7-2 | NA | TGTGCCAGCAGCTTCGCCGGGACAGGGGGCGCGGAGACCCAGTACTTC | CASSFAGTGGAETQYF
TRBJ2-3 | NA | TRBV4-3 | NA | TGCGCCAGCAGACTCGGGACTGGGCCCGATACGCAGTATTTT | CASRLGTGPDTQYF
TRBJ2-2 | NA | TRBV11-2 | NA | TGTGCCAGCAGCTTAATGGGGATATCCGGGGAGCTGTTTTTT | CASSLMGISGELFF
TRBJ1-3 | NA | TRBV29-1 | NA | TGCAGCGCGGGAGGCAGCTCTGGAAACACCATATATTTT | CSAGGSSGNTIYF
TRBJ1-1 | TRBD1 | TRBV9 | NA | TGTGCCAGCAGCGTATCGGACAGGGGAGAAAGGAACACTGAAGCTTTCTTT | CASSVSDRGERNTEAFF
TRBJ2-3 | NA | TRBV5-5 | NA | TGTGCCAGCAGCTTGGGTTTGGATACGCAGTATTTT | CASSLGLDTQYF
TRBJ1-5 | NA | TRBV5-1 | NA | TGCGCCAGCAGCCTAGAGTCCCAGGCCTCAGGGATTATCAATCAGCCCCAGCATTTT | CASSLESQASGIINQPQHF
TRBJ1-5 | NA | TRBV7-2 | NA | TGTGCCAGCAGCTTATGGGCAGGTCCCAATCAGCCCCAGCATTTT | CASSLWAGPNQPQHF
TRBJ1-1 | TRBD1 | TRBV12-5 | NA | TGTGCTAGTGGTTTGGTGAGGGGGCCCTTGAACACTGAAGCTTTCTTT | CASGLVRGPLNTEAFF
TRBJ2-7 | NA | TRBV19 | once | TGTGCCAGTAGTACCGGGCCCAAAGAGTACGAGCAGTACTTC | CASSTGPKEYEQYF
TRBJ1-5 | TRBD1 | TRBV5-1 | NA | TGCGCCAGCAGCCTGGGACAGGGCGATCAGCCCCAGCATTTT | CASSLGQGDQPQHF